A single sample gave rise to the 7 T cell receptor beta chains below, sequenced in a study of T cell responses to AZD1222 COVID-19 vaccine. The assay was immunoSEQ multiplex PCR, and TCRdb's table has in-frame clones only and misses some. Among about 130,000 clones listed, over 85% were seen once. Sequencing used peripheral blood, obtained 28 days after the second AZD1222 dose. The receptor source for this set is an adult who received the AZD1222 COVID-19 vaccine.

The chain employs TRBV5-5 and TRBJ1-5; possible D gene TRBD1, 5 bases. Germline V lookup: CDR1 SGHKS, CDR2 YYEKEE (reference sequence). Trimming removed 4 bases from V and 3 bases from J, with 11 bases in between. This CDR3 is built from 14 residues. The CDR3 here is CASSRGDPNQPQHF. In DNA, the CDR3 is TGTGCCAGCAGCCGCGGGGACCCCAATCAGCCCCAGCATTTT. Together with reference TRBV5-5 and TRBJ1-5, the CDR3 gives the full variable domain: DAGVTQSPTHLIKTRGQQVTLRCSPISGHKSVSWYQQVLGQGPQFIFQYYEKEERGRGNFPDRFSARQFPNYSSELNVNALLLGDSALYLCASSRGDPNQPQHFGDGTRLSIL.

The rearrangement links TRBV7-2 to TRBJ2-5, with D hard to call. Germline V gene lookup returns CDR1 SGHTA and CDR2 FQGNSA. V was shortened by 0 bases and J by 5 bases, with 13 bases between the two germline ends. The CDR3 contains 15 residues. The chain's CDR3 is CASSLAIGSPETQYF. The CDR3 nucleotides are TGTGCCAGCAGCTTAGCTATAGGCAGCCCCGAGACCCAGTACTTC. The full variable domain, completed using reference TRBV7-2 and TRBJ2-5, is GAGVSQSPSNKVTEKGKDVELRCDPISGHTALYWYRQSLGQGLEFLIYFQGNSAPDKSGLPSDRFSAERTGGSVSTLTIQRTQQEDSAVYLCASSLAIGSPETQYFGPGTRLLVL.

This chain connects TRBV18 to TRBJ2-7; 7 positions match TRBD1. V trimming: 2 bases; J trimming: 3 bases; junction bases outside the gene matches: 7. CDR3 length equals 15 residues. CDR1 is KGHSH, CDR2 LQKENI, per germline. The CDR3 loop reads CASSPFWGQNYEQYF. CDR3 nucleotides: TGTGCCAGCTCACCATTCTGGGGACAGAACTACGAGCAGTACTTC.

The chain combines TRBV7-8 with TRBJ2-7; 8 bases are a match to TRBD1. The trim removed 1 base at V and 5 bases at J, leaving 13 bases unmatched. The CDR3 loop spans 17 amino acids. In germline, CDR1 is SGHVS, CDR2 FQNEAQ. The CDR3 nucleotides read TGTGCCAGCAGCTTAGGAGGACAGGGTGGGATCCCTCACGAGCAGTACTTC. Amino acids: CASSLGGQGGIPHEQYF.

This chain connects TRBV27 to TRBJ2-7; possibly TRBD1 for D (5 bases). V was trimmed by 11 bases and J by 3 bases, leaving 17 bases between them. Germline loops: CDR1 MNHEY, CDR2 SMNVEV (reference sequence). The CDR3 covers 13 residues. DNA for the CDR3: TGTGCCCCGCAGGGAAAGGGGTACTACGAGCAGTACTTC. Its translation is CAPQGKGYYEQYF.

This chain connects TRBV7-7 to TRBJ2-1; D possibly corresponds to TRBD2 (5 bases). The germline gives CDR1 SSHAT, CDR2 FNYEAQ (reference sequence). Trimming took off 5 bases at V and 0 bases at J, with 11 bases between the two ends. The CDR3 spans 15 residues. In nucleotides, the CDR3 is TGTGCCAGCAGCCGGGGTTCCAGCTCCTACAATGAGCAGTTCTTC. Its protein product is CASSRGSSSYNEQFF. Full variable domain (missing parts from reference TRBV7-7 and TRBJ2-1): GAGVSQSPRYKVTKRGQDVTLRCDPISSHATLYWYQQALGQGPEFLTYFNYEAQPDKSGLPSDRFSAERPEGSISTLTIQRTEQRDSAMYRCASSRGSSSYNEQFFGPGTRLTVL.

V usage is TRBV11-2 and J usage is TRBJ1-2; 9 bases line up with TRBD1. Germline V gene data show CDR1 as SGHAT and CDR2 as FQNNGV. Trimming removed 5 bases from V and 4 bases from J; junction bases left unmatched: 11. The CDR3 is made up of 16 amino acids. The CDR3 DNA reads as TGTGCCAGCAGCCCCTACAGGGACAGGGCGGGCTATGGCTACACCTTC. Its translation: CASSPYRDRAGYGYTF.